The clone carrying this T cell receptor beta chain was counted ten times or more. The antigen remains unidentified. CDR1 and CDR2 from the germline V gene are SGHTA and FQGNSA. CDR3 length: 14 residues. V lost 1 base, J lost 7 bases, and 6 bases stayed unmatched. This specimen belongs to a study of T cell repertoires in cytomegalovirus infection. Study summary: Alongside well-studied HLA-B-restricted CMV epitopes, recently identified HLA-C-restricted CMV epitopes were also used. TCR beta signatures that were public indicated CMV infection and matching HLA type.

A single record per CDR3 protein comes from TCRdb applying MiXCR to the reads. Of around 900,000 distinct CDR3 sequences in the sample, around 32% were seen once. General observations from the study: The cumulative frequency of public TCR beta families distinguished individuals who carried CMV together with the relevant HLA.

J is TRBJ1-1 and V is TRBV7-2, with TRBD1 matching 7 bases. Specimen: cultured CD8+ T cells from PBMCs, collected from culture after CMV antigen stimulation. This clonotype originated in a human donor in good health (CMV status not recorded). Some clones in this sample may be carry-over from other donors' samples. The CDR3 DNA sequence: TGTGCCAGCAGCTTAGGGTCGACAGGGATTGAAGCTTTCTTT. Protein sequence: CASSLGSTGIEAFF.